This T cell receptor beta chain derives from a study of blood T cell repertoires in COVID-19. Whole-study context: Donors in the United States, Italy and Spain gave samples during acute or convalescent COVID-19. PBMCs, B-cell-depleted T cells, or T cells were the source of the cDNA or gDNA that made up the material.

Original processing notes: Using reference gene primer amplification, nucleated cell counts were estimated. TCRdb's copy holds only in-frame clones and misses some; the assay was immunoSEQ multiplex PCR. Clone size and the V and J calls come from that table; the DNA yielded D and trimming. The sample shows about 280,000 clones, 80% to 90% of them seen only once. The receptor was derived from a woman aged 45-65 years who had recovered from COVID-19. The sequenced sample was peripheral blood.

The CDR3 is CASNVGQGARVYGYTF. In DNA form, the CDR3 reads TGCGCCAGCAACGTAGGACAGGGGGCTCGGGTCTATGGCTACACCTTC. The V call is TRBV5-1, the J call TRBJ1-2; 11 bases match TRBD1. Trimming cost V 6 bases and J 4 bases; bases outside gene matches: 11. CDR1 is SGHRS, CDR2 YFSETQ, per germline. This CDR3 is 16 amino acids long. Full variable domain (outside the CDR3, taken from reference TRBV5-1 and TRBJ1-2): KAGVTQTPRYLIKTRGQQVTLSCSPISGHRSVSWYQQTPGQGLQFLFEYFSETQRNKGNFPGRFSGRQFSNSRSEMNVSTLELGDSALYLCASNVGQGARVYGYTFGSGTRLTVV.